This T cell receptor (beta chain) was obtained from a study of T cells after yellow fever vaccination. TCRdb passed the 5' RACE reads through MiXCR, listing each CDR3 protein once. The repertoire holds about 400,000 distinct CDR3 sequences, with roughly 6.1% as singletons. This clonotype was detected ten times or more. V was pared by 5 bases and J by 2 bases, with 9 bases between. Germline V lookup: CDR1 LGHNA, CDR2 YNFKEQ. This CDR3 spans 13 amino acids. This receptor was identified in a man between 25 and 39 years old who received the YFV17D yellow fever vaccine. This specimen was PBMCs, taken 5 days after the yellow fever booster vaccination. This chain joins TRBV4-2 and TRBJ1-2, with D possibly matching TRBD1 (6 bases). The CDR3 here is CASSYGTNYGYTF. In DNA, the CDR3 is TGTGCCAGCAGCTACGGGACAAACTATGGCTACACCTTC.